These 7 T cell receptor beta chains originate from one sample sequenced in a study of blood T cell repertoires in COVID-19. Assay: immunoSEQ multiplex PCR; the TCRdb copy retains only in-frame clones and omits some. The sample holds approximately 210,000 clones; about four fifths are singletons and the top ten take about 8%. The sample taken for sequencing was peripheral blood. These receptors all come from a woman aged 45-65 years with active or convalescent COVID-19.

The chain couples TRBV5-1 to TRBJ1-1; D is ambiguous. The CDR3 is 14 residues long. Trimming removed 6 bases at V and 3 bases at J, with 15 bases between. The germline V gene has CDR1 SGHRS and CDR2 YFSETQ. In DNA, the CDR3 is TGCGCCAGCACCCAAGTGGGAGGAGACACTGAAGCTTTCTTT. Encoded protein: CASTQVGGDTEAFF.

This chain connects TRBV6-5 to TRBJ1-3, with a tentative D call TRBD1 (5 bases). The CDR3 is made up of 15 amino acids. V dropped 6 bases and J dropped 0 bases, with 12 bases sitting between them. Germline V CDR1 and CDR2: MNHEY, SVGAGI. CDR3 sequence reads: CASSPGVSSGNTIYF. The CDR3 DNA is TGTGCCAGCAGCCCGGGGGTGAGCTCTGGAAACACCATATATTTT.

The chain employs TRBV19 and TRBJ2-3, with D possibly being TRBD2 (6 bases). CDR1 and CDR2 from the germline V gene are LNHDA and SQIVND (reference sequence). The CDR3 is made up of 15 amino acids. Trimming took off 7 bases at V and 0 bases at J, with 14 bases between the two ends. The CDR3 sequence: CASTLGLTSTDTQYF. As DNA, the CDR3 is TGTGCCAGTACCTTGGGACTTACTAGCACAGATACGCAGTATTTT.

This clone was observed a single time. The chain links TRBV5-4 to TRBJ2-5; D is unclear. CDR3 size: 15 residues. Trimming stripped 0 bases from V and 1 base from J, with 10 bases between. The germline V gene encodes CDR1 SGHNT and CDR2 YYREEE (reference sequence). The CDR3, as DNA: TGTGCCAGCAGCTTGGCCCTGACTGGCCAAGAGACCCAGTACTTC. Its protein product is CASSLALTGQETQYF.

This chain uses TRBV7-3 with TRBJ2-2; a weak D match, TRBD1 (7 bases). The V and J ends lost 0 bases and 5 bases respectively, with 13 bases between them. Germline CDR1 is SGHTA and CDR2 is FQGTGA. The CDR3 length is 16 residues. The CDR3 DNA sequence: TGTGCCAGCAGCTTAACAGGGGGCGCGGGAACCGGGGAGCTGTTTTTT. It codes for CASSLTGGAGTGELFF.

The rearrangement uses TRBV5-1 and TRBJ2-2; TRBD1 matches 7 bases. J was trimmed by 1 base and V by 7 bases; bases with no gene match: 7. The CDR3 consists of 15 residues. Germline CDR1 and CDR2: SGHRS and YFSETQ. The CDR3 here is CASGTNRGNTGELFF. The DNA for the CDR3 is TGCGCCAGCGGGACAAACAGGGGGAACACCGGGGAGCTGTTTTTT.

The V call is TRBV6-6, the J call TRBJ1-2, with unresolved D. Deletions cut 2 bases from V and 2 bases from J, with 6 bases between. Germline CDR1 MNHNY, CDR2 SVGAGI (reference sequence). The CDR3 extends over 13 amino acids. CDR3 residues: CASSYGQNYGYTF. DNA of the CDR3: TGTGCCAGCAGTTACGGCCAGAACTATGGCTACACCTTC.